A selection of T cell receptor beta chains follows, all from one sample in a study of blood T cell repertoires in COVID-19. Using immunoSEQ multiplex PCR, the repertoire was profiled, and TCRdb retains in-frame clones only, with some absent. This sample has approximately 150,000 clones; 87% occur once, and the top ten carry roughly 1%. Sequencing used peripheral blood. The origin of the receptors is a woman between 45 and 65 years old with acute or convalescent COVID-19. CDR3s include the opening cysteine and the closing phenylalanine or tryptophan. The order of the fields is clone size, D gene, V gene, J gene, CDR3 DNA, CDR3 protein. The D gene is left open where the match is weak. Not all rows give a size; the values are once, few, many and, for expanded clones, a class.

.	TRBD1	TRBV19	TRBJ1-2	TGTGCCAGTAGTATCGTCAGGGGGCGAGGGCCAGACTATGGCTACACCTTC	CASSIVRGRGPDYGYTF
.	TRBD1	TRBV5-6	TRBJ1-6	TGTGCCAGCAGCTTCACAGGGGGCAATTCACCCCTCCACTTT	CASSFTGGNSPLHF
.	TRBD1	TRBV18	TRBJ2-5	TGTGCCAGCTCTCTCTTTGGACAGGTGGAAGAGACCCAGTACTTC	CASSLFGQVEETQYF
.	TRBD2	TRBV9	TRBJ2-1	TGTGCCAGCAGCCCGGGAGCGGGGAAACACAATGAGCAGTTCTTC	CASSPGAGKHNEQFF
.	TRBD1	TRBV6-5	TRBJ1-2	TGTGCCAGCAGGACAGGGGGCGAAAGGAACTATGGCTACACCTTC	CASRTGGERNYGYTF
.	TRBD1	TRBV5-1	TRBJ2-7	TGCGCCAGCAGCTCTCGACAGGGGCGGTACGAGCAGTACTTC	CASSSRQGRYEQYF
.	.	TRBV12-5	TRBJ2-2	TGTGCTAGTGGTTTCGGACAGACAGCGGACACCGGGGAGCTGTTTTTT	CASGFGQTADTGELFF
.	TRBD1	TRBV18	TRBJ1-1	TGTGCCAGCTCACCAGGGACAGGGCTGAACACTGAAGCTTTCTTT	CASSPGTGLNTEAFF
.	.	TRBV6-2/TRBV6-3	TRBJ2-1	TGTGCCAGCAGTTACTCCCCGGGACTCAATGATAATGAGCAGTTCTTC	CASSYSPGLNDNEQFF
once	.	TRBV4-2	TRBJ1-5	TGTGCCAGCAGCCAGGGCCGGAACAATCAGCCCCAGCATTTT	CASSQGRNNQPQHF
.	.	TRBV10-3	TRBJ1-1	TGTGCCATCAGTCCGGGAGGTCAGGGTAGGGAGACTGAAGCTTTCTTT	CAISPGGQGRETEAFF
.	.	TRBV2	TRBJ1-2	TGTGCCAGCAGTGATTTCCCTTACTATGGCTACACCTTC	CASSDFPYYGYTF
.	.	TRBV24-1	TRBJ2-5	TGTGCCACCAGTGAGGAGTCGGGGGAGACCCAGTACTTC	CATSEESGETQYF
.	TRBD2	TRBV7-9	TRBJ2-7	TGTGCCAGCAGAACCGGGACTAGCACATCATGGGAGCAGTACTTC	CASRTGTSTSWEQYF
.	.	TRBV30	TRBJ1-1	TGTGCCTGGAGCTTGGGGGGGAGCACTGAAGCTTTCTTT	CAWSLGGSTEAFF
.	.	TRBV20-1	TRBJ1-2	TGCAGTGCTAGTCAACAGGGAAGTGGCGGCTACACCTTC	CSASQQGSGGYTF
few	TRBD1	TRBV30	TRBJ1-2	TGTGCCTGCCGCAAGCCCGGGACAGGGGGTGGCTACACCTTC	CACRKPGTGGGYTF
.	TRBD2	TRBV9	TRBJ2-3	TGTGCCAGCAGCGGGACTAGCCGAGGCACAGATACGCAGTATTTT	CASSGTSRGTDTQYF
.	.	TRBV3-1/TRBV3-2	TRBJ1-4	TGTGCCAGCAGCCAAGACAGGGAGGGGAGTGAAAAACTGTTTTTT	CASSQDREGSEKLFF
.	.	TRBV6-5	TRBJ2-1	TGTGCCAGCAGTTACTCAGGCAGGGGATACGAGCAGTTCTTC	CASSYSGRGYEQFF
once	TRBD2	TRBV19	TRBJ2-1	TGTGCCAGTAGTGGCGTAGCGGGCTCCTACAATGAGCAGTTCTTC	CASSGVAGSYNEQFF
.	TRBD1	TRBV7-3	TRBJ2-3	TGTGCCAGCAGCCTCGCCAGGACAGGACCAGATACGCAGTATTTT	CASSLARTGPDTQYF
.	.	TRBV19	TRBJ1-1	TGTGCCAGTAAGGAGTTCACTGAAGCTTTCTTT	CASKEFTEAFF
.	.	TRBV21-1	TRBJ1-6	TGTGCCAGCACCGGGGGTCGGACCTATAATTCACCCCTCCACTTT	CASTGGRTYNSPLHF
.	.	TRBV21-1	TRBJ1-1	TGTGCCAGCAGCAGAGAGACAGGGGGCGCCCCCGCAATGAACACTGAAGCTTTCTTT	CASSRETGGAPAMNTEAFF
.	TRBD2	TRBV6-1	TRBJ2-7	TGTGCCAGCAGTGCTGCTTTGCGGGGGTTCTCCTACGAGCAGTACTTC	CASSAALRGFSYEQYF
.	.	TRBV12-5	TRBJ1-3	TGTGCTAGTGGTCTGGACGCAGGGGCTACTGGAAACACCATATATTTT	CASGLDAGATGNTIYF
.	.	TRBV24-1	TRBJ2-3	TGTGCCACCAGTGATTTGGACGAGACAGATCCCGGCACAGATACGCAGTATTTT	CATSDLDETDPGTDTQYF
.	TRBD2	TRBV5-1	TRBJ2-1	TGCGCCAGCAGCCCGGGACTAGACAACAATGAGCAGTTCTTC	CASSPGLDNNEQFF
.	TRBD2	TRBV18	TRBJ2-7	TGTGCCAGCTCACCATTGACTAGCGGGGGTTACGAGCAGTACTTC	CASSPLTSGGYEQYF
once	.	TRBV24-1	TRBJ1-2	TGTGCCACCGAGGGGGACGGCTATGGCTACACCTTC	CATEGDGYGYTF